This TCR beta chain comes out of a study of T cell changes during pregnancy in multiple sclerosis. V lost 0 bases to trimming and J lost 6 bases, with 8 bases between them. The germline V gene encodes CDR1 MNHEY and CDR2 SVGAGI. The CDR3 runs 14 residues. The data were produced by immunoSEQ multiplex PCR, yet TCRdb's version contains in-frame clones alone and is incomplete. The sample lists around 69,000 clones, roughly 90% occurring once. This sequence originates from a female donor with multiple sclerosis, enrolled in a pregnancy study. The source was peripheral blood, collected in the third trimester of pregnancy. The genes are TRBV6-5 and TRBJ1-4; D is perhaps TRBD1 (6 bases). CDR3 sequence (DNA): TGTGCCAGCAGTTACTCGGACAGCTATGAAAAACTGTTTTTT. Its translation is CASSYSDSYEKLFF.